These T cell receptor beta chains were read from a single sample in a study of T cell responses to AZD1222 COVID-19 vaccine. Here immunoSEQ multiplex PCR was the method, and the copy in TCRdb shows in-frame clones only, minus some. Of about 93,000 clones in the sample, under 90% were seen once. Specimen: peripheral blood, collected on day 0 of MenACWY control vaccination. All receptors derive from an adult in good health. Each CDR3 is given with its conserved first and last residue. Fields, in order: J gene, V gene, D gene, clone size, CDR3 DNA, CDR3 protein. D genes are given only for firm matches. The listing skips clone size in some rows; elsewhere it reads once, few, many or a size class.

TRBJ1-6 TRBV7-2 TRBD1 . TGTGCCAGCAACAGGGGGATAAGTAATTCACCCCTCCACTTT CASNRGISNSPLHF
TRBJ1-1 TRBV9 . . TGTGCCAGCAGCTCTGGAGGGAACACTGAAGCTTTCTTT CASSSGGNTEAFF
TRBJ1-2 TRBV30 TRBD1 . TGTGCCTGGAGTTCTCCTTGGACAGGGGGCTATGGCTACACCTTC CAWSSPWTGGYGYTF
TRBJ1-5 TRBV6-5 TRBD1 . TGTGCCAGCAGTTCCCGACAGGGGAGCAATCAGCCCCAGCATTTT CASSSRQGSNQPQHF
TRBJ2-2 TRBV7-2 TRBD1 . TGTGCCAGCAGCTCCCCCAGACAGGGATACACCGGGGAGCTGTTTTTT CASSSPRQGYTGELFF
TRBJ1-1 TRBV29-1 TRBD1 . TGCAGCTGTGACGGACAGGGGACTGAAGCTTTCTTT CSCDGQGTEAFF
TRBJ2-1 TRBV5-1 TRBD2 . TGCGCCAGCAGCTTGGAACTAGCGGGGGGGCGTGGCAATGAGCAGTTCTTC CASSLELAGGRGNEQFF
TRBJ1-1 TRBV7-8 . . TGTGCCAGCAGCTTTCGGACAGCCCGGACTGAAGCTTTCTTT CASSFRTARTEAFF
TRBJ2-3 TRBV28 . . TGTGCCAGCAGTTTAATGGAGGGGGATACGCAGTATTTT CASSLMEGDTQYF
TRBJ1-6 TRBV7-8 . few TGTGCCAGCAGCTTAGGAGGGACTGGGAATTCACCCCTCCACTTT CASSLGGTGNSPLHF
TRBJ2-7 TRBV3-1/TRBV3-2 TRBD1 . TGTGCCAGCAGCCCGGGACAGAACGAGCAGTACTTC CASSPGQNEQYF
TRBJ1-1 TRBV4-1 . . TGCGCCAGCAGCCATTCCTTCCTCACGGAGAACACTGAAGCTTTCTTT CASSHSFLTENTEAFF
TRBJ1-1 TRBV6-2/TRBV6-3 TRBD1 . TGTGCCAGCAGTTACGGACAGGGGTTAAACACTGAAGCTTTCTTT CASSYGQGLNTEAFF
TRBJ2-2 TRBV19 . . TGTGCCAGCGGGGGTCGGACTTTGAACACCGGGGAGCTGTTTTTT CASGGRTLNTGELFF
TRBJ1-1 TRBV9 TRBD1 . TGTGCCAGCAGCGTAGTAGCAGGGGGCACTGAAGCTTTCTTT CASSVVAGGTEAFF
TRBJ2-7 TRBV5-1 TRBD1 . TGCGCCAGCAGCTTGGCGGGGACAGGGGGCGAGTTTAGGTACTTC CASSLAGTGGEFRYF
TRBJ2-7 TRBV2 TRBD2 . TGTGCCAGCAGTGTCGGTTTGGCGGGGGTCCTCTCCTACGAGCAGTACTTC CASSVGLAGVLSYEQYF
TRBJ2-7 TRBV5-1 TRBD1 once TGCGCCAGCAGCTCGGGACAGGGTACGATCTACGAGCAGTACTTC CASSSGQGTIYEQYF
TRBJ1-1 TRBV6-5 . . TGTGCCACAACAAGAACTATGAACACTGAAGCTTTCTTT CATTRTMNTEAFF
TRBJ2-2 TRBV27 . . TGTGCCAGCAGTTTCCCGAGGGTTGAGGAGCTGTTTTTT CASSFPRVEELFF
TRBJ2-7 TRBV20-1 . . TGCAGTGCTAGAGCGGGAGACGAGCAGTACTTC CSARAGDEQYF
TRBJ1-6 TRBV28 TRBD1 . TGTGCCAGCAGTTTATCTGAGACAGGGAATTCACCCCTCCACTTT CASSLSETGNSPLHF
TRBJ2-7 TRBV30 . . TGTGCCTGGAAAGGGGGGGCGCGGGGATTCTACGAGCAGTACTTC CAWKGGARGFYEQYF
TRBJ1-5 TRBV2 . . TGTGCCAGCAGTGAACCGGGGAGCAATCAGCCCCAGCATTTT CASSEPGSNQPQHF
TRBJ1-1 TRBV7-9 . . TGTGCCAGCAGCACTACGGGGTCTGAAGCTTTCTTT CASSTTGSEAFF
TRBJ1-6 TRBV6-6 . . TGTGCCAGCAGTCCCGCAACGGGGGGCTGGAATAATTCACCCCTCCACTTT CASSPATGGWNNSPLHF
TRBJ2-2 TRBV27 . . TGTGCCAGCACCGTGCGGGGAACCACCGGGGAGCTGTTTTTT CASTVRGTTGELFF
TRBJ2-7 TRBV9 . . TGTGCCAGCAGCGTAGGGGGGAGCGGAGCCTACGAGCAGTACTTC CASSVGGSGAYEQYF
TRBJ1-1 TRBV21-1 . . TGTGCCAGCATACACGGACAGGATATGTTCATGAACACTGAAGCTTTCTTT CASIHGQDMFMNTEAFF
TRBJ2-7 TRBV5-8 TRBD1 . TGTGCCAGCAGCGTAGGACAGGGTACCTACGAGCAGTACTTC CASSVGQGTYEQYF
TRBJ1-1 TRBV7-2 . . TGTGCCAGCAGCCGAACCAACACTGAAGCTTTCTTT CASSRTNTEAFF
TRBJ2-7 TRBV9 . . TGTGCCAGCAGCGTAGCCAAGCAGGGTTTAGGGGAGCAGTACTTC CASSVAKQGLGEQYF
TRBJ1-5 TRBV10-3 . . TGTGCCATCAGTGAGAGGGGCGAGGGGCCCCAGCATTTT CAISERGEGPQHF
TRBJ1-1 TRBV13 . . TGTGCCAGCAGCCAATGGAGAGGGACTGAAGCTTTCTTT CASSQWRGTEAFF
TRBJ1-2 TRBV28 . . TGTGCCAGCGGTCTGGGGGAGGGGAACTATGGCTACACCTTC CASGLGEGNYGYTF
TRBJ1-2 TRBV11-2 . . TGTGCCAGCAGCGAAGGACCGACCTATGGCTACACCTTC CASSEGPTYGYTF
TRBJ2-5 TRBV19 TRBD2 . TGTGCCAGTAGTATTATGGGAGCGGGGGAAGAGACCCAGTACTTC CASSIMGAGEETQYF
TRBJ1-2 TRBV29-1 . few TGCAGCGCTTTGGACGGGCAGGGCTACACCTTC CSALDGQGYTF
TRBJ1-2 TRBV4-3 . . TGCGCCAGCAGCCAGAGGGCTGGATCAGACTATGGCTACACCTTC CASSQRAGSDYGYTF
TRBJ1-5 TRBV2 . . TGTGCCAGCAGTGAAGGTCCGGGCGGGACCAATCAGCCCCAGCATTTT CASSEGPGGTNQPQHF
TRBJ1-5 TRBV27 TRBD1 medium-sized TGTGCCAGCAGTTTATCGGGGGGACAGGGGAGCAATCAGCCCCAGCATTTT CASSLSGGQGSNQPQHF
TRBJ2-5 TRBV2 TRBD1 . TGTGCCAGCAGCCCACAGGGGTCGCATATAGAGACCCAGTACTTC CASSPQGSHIETQYF